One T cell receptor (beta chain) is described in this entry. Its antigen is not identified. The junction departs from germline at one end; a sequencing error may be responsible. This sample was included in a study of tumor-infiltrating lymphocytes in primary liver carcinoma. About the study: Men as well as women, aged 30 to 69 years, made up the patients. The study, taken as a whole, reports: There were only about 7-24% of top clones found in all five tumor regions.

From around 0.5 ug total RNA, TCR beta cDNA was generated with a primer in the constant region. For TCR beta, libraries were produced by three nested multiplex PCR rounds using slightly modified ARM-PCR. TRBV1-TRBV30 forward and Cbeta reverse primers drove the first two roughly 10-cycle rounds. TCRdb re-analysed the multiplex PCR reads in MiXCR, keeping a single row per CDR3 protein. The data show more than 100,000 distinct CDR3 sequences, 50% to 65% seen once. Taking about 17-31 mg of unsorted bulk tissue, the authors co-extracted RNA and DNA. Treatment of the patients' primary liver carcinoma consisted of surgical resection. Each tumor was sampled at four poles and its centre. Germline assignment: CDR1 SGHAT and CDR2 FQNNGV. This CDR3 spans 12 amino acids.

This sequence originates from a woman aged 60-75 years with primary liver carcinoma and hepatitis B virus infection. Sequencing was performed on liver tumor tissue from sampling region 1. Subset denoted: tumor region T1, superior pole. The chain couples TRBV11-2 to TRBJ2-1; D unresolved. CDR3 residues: CANSPGLTEQFF. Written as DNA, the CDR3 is TGTGCCAACAGCCCCGGCCTAACTGAGCAGTTCTTC. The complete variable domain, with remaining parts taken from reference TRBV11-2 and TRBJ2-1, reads EAGVAQSPRYKIIEKRQSVAFWCNPISGHATLYWYQQILGQGPKLLIQFQNNGVVDDSQLPKDRFSAERLKGVDSTLKIQPAKLEDSAVYLCANSPGLTEQFFGPGTRLTVL.